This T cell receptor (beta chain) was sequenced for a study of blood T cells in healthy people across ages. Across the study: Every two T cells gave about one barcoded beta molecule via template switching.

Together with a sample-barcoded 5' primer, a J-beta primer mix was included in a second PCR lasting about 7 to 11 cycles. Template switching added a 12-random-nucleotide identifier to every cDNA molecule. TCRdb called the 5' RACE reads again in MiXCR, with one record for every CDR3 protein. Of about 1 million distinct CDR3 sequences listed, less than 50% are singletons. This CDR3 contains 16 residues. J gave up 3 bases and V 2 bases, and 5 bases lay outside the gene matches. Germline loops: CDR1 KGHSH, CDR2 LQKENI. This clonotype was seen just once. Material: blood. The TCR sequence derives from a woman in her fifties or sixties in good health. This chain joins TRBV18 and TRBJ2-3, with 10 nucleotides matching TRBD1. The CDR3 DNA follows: TGTGCCAGCTCACCAGGATGGGACAGGGGAACAGATACGCAGTATTTT. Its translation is CASSPGWDRGTDTQYF.